The clone carrying this T cell receptor (beta chain) was recorded only once. The target antigen is unknown. The sample originates from a study of cytomegalovirus exposure and HLA in healthy donors. General observations from the study: Overall, roughly 150 TCR beta chains were annotated as cytomegalovirus-associated.

This PCR relied on a set of 60 Vbeta primers and 13 Jbeta primers. In the original processing: Later work found 65 million to 85 million unique TCR beta chains, with 9.5 million to 11 million shared. The data were produced by immunoSEQ multiplex PCR, yet TCRdb's version contains in-frame clones alone and is incomplete. That table supplies the V and J calls and clone size; D and trimming were determined from the DNA. The sample records about 160,000 clones, about 75% being singletons. Germline CDR1 reads SNHLY; CDR2 reads FYNNEI. V lost 6 bases and J lost 1, with 10 bases in between. This CDR3 contains 14 residues.

The sequence was obtained from a woman aged 45-60 years in good health and CMV-seropositive. Material: PBMCs. The V and J genes are TRBV2 and TRBJ1-3, with a possible D match to TRBD1 (5 bases). The CDR3 loop reads CASRVRGSGNTIYF. The CDR3, as DNA: TGTGCCAGCAGAGTAAGGGGTTCTGGAAACACCATATATTTT.